This section outlines one TCR beta chain sequence together with its context. Its antigen is still unknown. This specimen comes from a study of cytomegalovirus exposure and HLA in healthy donors. About the study: Early released data had about 85 million unique TCRs, all coming from HLA-typed donors. Broader study findings: V- and J-gene trimming in TCR beta was tied to a missense DCLRE1C variant by an analysis performed later.

The CDR3 is 16 amino acids. CDR1 is SGHVS and CDR2 is FNYEAQ in the germline V gene. The V end was cut by 2 bases, the J end by 5 bases, with 19 bases between. The study ran its PCR with 60 Vbeta and 13 Jbeta primers. Method: immunoSEQ multiplex PCR; TCRdb's copy keeps in-frame clones and lacks some. The table records about 110,000 clones, under 80% of them present only once. Donors were nominally healthy when sampled, though unrecorded immune exposures were likely. The chain is built from TRBV7-6 and TRBJ2-7; D remains ambiguous. This receptor was obtained from a woman in her forties or fifties in good health and CMV-seropositive. Specimen: PBMCs. CDR3 in DNA: TGTGCCAGCAGCTTACAACAGTCACGCTCATCCAACGAGCAGTACTTC. It translates to CASSLQQSRSSNEQYF. Looking up the rest from reference TRBV7-6 and TRBJ2-7 gives the full variable domain: GAGVSQSPRYKVTKRGQDVALRCDPISGHVSLYWYRQALGQGPEFLTYFNYEAQQDKSGLPNDRFSAERPEGSISTLTIQRTEQRDSAMYRCASSLQQSRSSNEQYFGPGTRLTVT.